A single count supports the clone carrying this TCR beta chain. The PCR made use of 60 Vbeta and 13 Jbeta primers. Sequenced by immunoSEQ multiplex PCR; TCRdb stores in-frame clones only, minus some. The sample records around 130,000 clones, roughly 80% being singletons. This sample is part of a study of cytomegalovirus exposure and HLA in healthy donors. There are 20 residues in the CDR3. The V end was cut by 4 bases, the J end by 5 bases, with 30 bases between. Germline V gene lookup returns CDR1 LGHNA and CDR2 YSLEER. The TCR originated in a woman aged 40 to 50 in good health and CMV-seronegative. This rearrangement joins TRBV4-3 to TRBJ2-1, with D possibly TRBD2 on 7 matching bases. Sequenced sample: PBMCs. CDR3 sequence: CASSRPEGGITRDLHNEQFF. CDR3 DNA: TGCGCCAGCAGCCGCCCCGAGGGGGGGATAACGAGGGACCTCCACAATGAGCAGTTCTTC.